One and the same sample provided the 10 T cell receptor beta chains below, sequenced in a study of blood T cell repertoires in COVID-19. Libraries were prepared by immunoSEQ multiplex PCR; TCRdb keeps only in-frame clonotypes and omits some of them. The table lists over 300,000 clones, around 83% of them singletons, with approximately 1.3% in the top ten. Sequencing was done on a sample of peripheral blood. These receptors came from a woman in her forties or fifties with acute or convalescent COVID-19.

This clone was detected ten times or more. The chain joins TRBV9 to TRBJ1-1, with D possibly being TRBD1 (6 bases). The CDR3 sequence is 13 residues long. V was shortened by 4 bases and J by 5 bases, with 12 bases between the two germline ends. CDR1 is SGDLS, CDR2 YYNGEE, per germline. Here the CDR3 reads CASSFSGATEAFF. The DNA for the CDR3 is TGTGCCAGCAGCTTCTCAGGGGCGACTGAAGCTTTCTTT.

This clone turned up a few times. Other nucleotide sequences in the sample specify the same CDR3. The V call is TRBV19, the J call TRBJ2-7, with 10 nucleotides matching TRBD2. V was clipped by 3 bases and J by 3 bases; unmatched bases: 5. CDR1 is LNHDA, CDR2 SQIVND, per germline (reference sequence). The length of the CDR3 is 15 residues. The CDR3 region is CASSIKLAGFYEQYF. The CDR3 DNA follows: TGTGCCAGTAGTATCAAACTAGCGGGGTTCTACGAGCAGTACTTC.

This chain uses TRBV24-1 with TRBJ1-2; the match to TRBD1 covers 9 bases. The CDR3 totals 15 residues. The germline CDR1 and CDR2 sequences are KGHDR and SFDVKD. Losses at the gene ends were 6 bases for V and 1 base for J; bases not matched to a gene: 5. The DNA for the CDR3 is TGTGCCACCAGTAAGGGGACAGGGTTTAACTATGGCTACACCTTC. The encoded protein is CATSKGTGFNYGYTF.

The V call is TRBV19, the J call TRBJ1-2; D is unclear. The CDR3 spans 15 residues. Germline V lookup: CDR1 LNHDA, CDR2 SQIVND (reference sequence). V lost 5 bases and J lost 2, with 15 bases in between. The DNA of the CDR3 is TGTGCCAGTAGTTCCACCCTCGGGTGGAACTATGGCTACACCTTC. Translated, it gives CASSSTLGWNYGYTF. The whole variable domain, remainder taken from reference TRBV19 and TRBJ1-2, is DGGITQSPKYLFRKEGQNVTLSCEQNLNHDAMYWYRQDPGQGLRLIYYSQIVNDFQKGDIAEGYSVSREKKESFPLTVTSAQKNPTAFYLCASSSTLGWNYGYTFGSGTRLTVV.

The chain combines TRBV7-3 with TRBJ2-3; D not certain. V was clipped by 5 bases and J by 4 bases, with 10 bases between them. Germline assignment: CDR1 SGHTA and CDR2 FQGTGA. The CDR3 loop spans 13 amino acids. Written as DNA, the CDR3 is TGTGCCAGCAGCCCCGCGGCTGCAGATACGCAGTATTTT. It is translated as CASSPAAADTQYF.

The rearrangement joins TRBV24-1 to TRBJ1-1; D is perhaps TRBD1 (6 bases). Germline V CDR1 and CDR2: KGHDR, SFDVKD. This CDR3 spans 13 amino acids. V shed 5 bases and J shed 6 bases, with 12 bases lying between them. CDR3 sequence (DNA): TGTGCCACCAGTGTTGGGGGGGGGCCTGAAGCTTTCTTT. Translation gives CATSVGGGPEAFF.

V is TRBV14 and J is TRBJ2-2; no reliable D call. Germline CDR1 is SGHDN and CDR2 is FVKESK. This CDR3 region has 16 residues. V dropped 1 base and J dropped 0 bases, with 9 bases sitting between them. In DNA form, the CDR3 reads TGTGCCAGCAGCCAAGCTTTGGGCGCGAACACCGGGGAGCTGTTTTTT. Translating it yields CASSQALGANTGELFF.

The CDR3 protein is CASNDGGEYEQYF. The CDR3 region has the DNA TGTGCCAGCAACGATGGGGGCGAGTACGAGCAGTACTTC. The genes are TRBV7-9 and TRBJ2-7; D is perhaps TRBD1 (6 bases). The V and J ends lost 7 bases and 4 bases respectively, with 14 bases between them. The CDR3 length is 13 residues. CDR1 SEHNR and CDR2 FQNEAQ come from the germline V gene (reference sequence).

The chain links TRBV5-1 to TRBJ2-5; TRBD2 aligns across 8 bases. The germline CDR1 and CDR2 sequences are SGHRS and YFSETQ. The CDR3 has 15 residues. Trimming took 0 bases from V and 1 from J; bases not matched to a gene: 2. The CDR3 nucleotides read TGCGCCAGCAGCTTGGCGGGGGGGCCCCAAGAGACCCAGTACTTC. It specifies CASSLAGGPQETQYF.

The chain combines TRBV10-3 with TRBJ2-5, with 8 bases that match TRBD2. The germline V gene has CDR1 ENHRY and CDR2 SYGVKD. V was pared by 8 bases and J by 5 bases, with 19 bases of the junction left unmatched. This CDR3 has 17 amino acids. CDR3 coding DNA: TGTGCCATCCGTCGCGCCGCGGGGGGCCCGAGTTCGGAGACCCAGTACTTC. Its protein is CAIRRAAGGPSSETQYF.